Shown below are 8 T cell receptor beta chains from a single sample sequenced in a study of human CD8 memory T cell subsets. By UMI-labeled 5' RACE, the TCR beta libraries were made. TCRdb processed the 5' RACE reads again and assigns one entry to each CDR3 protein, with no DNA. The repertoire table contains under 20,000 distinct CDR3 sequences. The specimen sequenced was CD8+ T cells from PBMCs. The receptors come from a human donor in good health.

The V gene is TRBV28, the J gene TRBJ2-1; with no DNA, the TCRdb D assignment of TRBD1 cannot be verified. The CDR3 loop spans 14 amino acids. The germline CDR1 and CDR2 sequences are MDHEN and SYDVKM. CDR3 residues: CASSLLDRSNEQFF.

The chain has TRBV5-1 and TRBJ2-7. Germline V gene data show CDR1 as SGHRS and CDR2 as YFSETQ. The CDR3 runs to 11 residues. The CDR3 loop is CASSSSYEQYF.

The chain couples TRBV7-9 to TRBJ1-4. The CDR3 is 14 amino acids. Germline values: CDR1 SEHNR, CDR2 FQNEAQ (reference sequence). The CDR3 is CASSLVGSNEKLFF.

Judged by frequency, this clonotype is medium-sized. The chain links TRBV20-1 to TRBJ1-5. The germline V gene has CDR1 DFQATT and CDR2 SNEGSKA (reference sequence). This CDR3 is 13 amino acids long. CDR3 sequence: CSASPSEGQPQHF.

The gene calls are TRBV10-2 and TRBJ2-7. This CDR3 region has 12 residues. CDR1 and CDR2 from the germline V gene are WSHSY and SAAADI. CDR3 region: CASSDSAYEQYF.

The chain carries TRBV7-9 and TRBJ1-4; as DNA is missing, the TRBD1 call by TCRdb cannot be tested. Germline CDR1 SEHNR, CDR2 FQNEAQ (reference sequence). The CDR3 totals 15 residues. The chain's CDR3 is CASSYGQLGNEKLFF.

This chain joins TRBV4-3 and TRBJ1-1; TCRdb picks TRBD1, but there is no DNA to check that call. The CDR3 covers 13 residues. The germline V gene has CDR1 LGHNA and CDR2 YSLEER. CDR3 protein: CASSGTGGSEAFF.

The CDR3 sequence: CASSLLAGEQYF. The J gene is TRBJ2-7, the V gene TRBV7-9; the D gene TCRdb calls, TRBD2, cannot be checked with no DNA. Germline V gives CDR1 SEHNR, CDR2 FQNEAQ (reference sequence). The CDR3 sequence is 12 residues long. The full variable domain, completed using reference TRBV7-9 and TRBJ2-7, is DTGVSQNPRHKITKRGQNVTFRCDPISEHNRLYWYRQTLGQGPEFLTYFQNEAQLEKSRLLSDRFSAERPKGSFSTLEIQRTEQGDSAMYLCASSLLAGEQYFGPGTRLTVT.